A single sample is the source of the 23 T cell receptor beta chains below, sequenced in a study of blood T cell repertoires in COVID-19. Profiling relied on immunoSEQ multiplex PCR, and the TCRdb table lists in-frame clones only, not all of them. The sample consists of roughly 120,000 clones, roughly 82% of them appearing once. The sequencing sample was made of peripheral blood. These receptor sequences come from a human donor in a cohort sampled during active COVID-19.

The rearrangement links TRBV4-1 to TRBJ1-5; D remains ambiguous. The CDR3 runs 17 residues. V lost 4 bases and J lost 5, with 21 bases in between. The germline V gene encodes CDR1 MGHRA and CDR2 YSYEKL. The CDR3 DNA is TGCGCCAGCAGCCCCCGGCAGGTAGCGATTGCCCATCAGCCCCAGCATTTT. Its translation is CASSPRQVAIAHQPQHF.

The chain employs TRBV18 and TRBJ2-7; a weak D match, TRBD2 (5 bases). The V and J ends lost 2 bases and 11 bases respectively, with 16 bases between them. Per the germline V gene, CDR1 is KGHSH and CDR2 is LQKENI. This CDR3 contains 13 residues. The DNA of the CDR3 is TGTGCCAGCTCACCAGCGGGCCTGACCTACGAGTACTTC. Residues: CASSPAGLTYEYF.

CDR3 nucleotides: TGTGCCAGCAGTTTGGGGCGGCAAGAGACCCAGTACTTC. Translated: CASSLGRQETQYF. The chain joins TRBV28 to TRBJ2-5; maybe TRBD1 (5 bases). CDR3 size: 13 residues. The V end was cut by 3 bases, the J end by 2 bases, with 7 bases between. Germline assignment: CDR1 MDHEN and CDR2 SYDVKM.

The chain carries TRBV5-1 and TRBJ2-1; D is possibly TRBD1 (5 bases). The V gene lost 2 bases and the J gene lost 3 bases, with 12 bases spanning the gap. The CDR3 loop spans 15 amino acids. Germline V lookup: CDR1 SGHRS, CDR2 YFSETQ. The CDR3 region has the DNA TGCGCCAGCAGCTTAAGGGGTTTCTACTACAATGAGCAGTTCTTC. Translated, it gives CASSLRGFYYNEQFF.

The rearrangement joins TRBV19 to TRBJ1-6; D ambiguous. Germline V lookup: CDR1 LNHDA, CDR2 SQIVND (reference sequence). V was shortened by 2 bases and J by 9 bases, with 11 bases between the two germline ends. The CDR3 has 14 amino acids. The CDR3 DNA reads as TGTGCCAGTAGTATACAGGACTCCCGTTCACCCCTCCACTTT. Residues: CASSIQDSRSPLHF.

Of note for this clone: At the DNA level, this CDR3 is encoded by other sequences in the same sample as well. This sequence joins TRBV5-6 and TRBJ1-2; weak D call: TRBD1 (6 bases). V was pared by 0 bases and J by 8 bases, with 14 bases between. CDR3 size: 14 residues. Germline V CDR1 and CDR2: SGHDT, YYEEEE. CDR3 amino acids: CASSLVRGGYGYTF. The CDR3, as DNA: TGTGCCAGCAGCTTGGTAAGGGGGGGTTACGGCTACACCTTC.

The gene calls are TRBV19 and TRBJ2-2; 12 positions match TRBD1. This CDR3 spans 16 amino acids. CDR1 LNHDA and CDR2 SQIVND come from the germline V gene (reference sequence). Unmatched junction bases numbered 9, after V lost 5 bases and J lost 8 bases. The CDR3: CASSPQGQGAWGELFF. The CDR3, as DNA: TGTGCCAGTAGTCCTCAGGGACAGGGGGCCTGGGGGGAGCTGTTTTTT. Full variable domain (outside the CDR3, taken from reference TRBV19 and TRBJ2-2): DGGITQSPKYLFRKEGQNVTLSCEQNLNHDAMYWYRQDPGQGLRLIYYSQIVNDFQKGDIAEGYSVSREKKESFPLTVTSAQKNPTAFYLCASSPQGQGAWGELFFGEGSRLTVL.

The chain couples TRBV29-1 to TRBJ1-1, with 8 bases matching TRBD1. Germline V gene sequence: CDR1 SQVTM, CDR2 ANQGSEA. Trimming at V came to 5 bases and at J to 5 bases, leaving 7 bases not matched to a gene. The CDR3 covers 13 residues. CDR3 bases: TGCAGCGTTAGTACAGGGGGGTGGACTGAAGCTTTCTTT. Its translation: CSVSTGGWTEAFF.

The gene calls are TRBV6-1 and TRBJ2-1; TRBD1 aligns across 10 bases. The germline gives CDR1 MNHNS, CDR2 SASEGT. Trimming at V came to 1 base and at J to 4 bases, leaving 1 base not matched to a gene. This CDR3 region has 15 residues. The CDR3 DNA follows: TGTGCCAGCAGTGAAGGACAGGGGGCATACAATGAGCAGTTCTTC. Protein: CASSEGQGAYNEQFF.

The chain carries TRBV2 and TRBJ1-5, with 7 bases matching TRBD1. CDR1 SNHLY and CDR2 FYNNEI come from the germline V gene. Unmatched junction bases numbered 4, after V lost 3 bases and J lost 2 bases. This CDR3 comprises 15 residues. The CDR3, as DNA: TGTGCCAGCAGTGATGGGACAGCAGGCAATCAGCCCCAGCATTTT. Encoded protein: CASSDGTAGNQPQHF.

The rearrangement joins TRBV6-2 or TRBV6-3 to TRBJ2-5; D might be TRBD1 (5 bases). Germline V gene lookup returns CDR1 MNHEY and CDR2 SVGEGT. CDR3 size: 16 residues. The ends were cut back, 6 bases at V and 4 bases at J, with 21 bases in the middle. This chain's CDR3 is CASSLTPPDSSETQYF. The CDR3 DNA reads TGTGCCAGCAGCTTAACCCCCCCAGACAGTTCAGAGACCCAGTACTTC.

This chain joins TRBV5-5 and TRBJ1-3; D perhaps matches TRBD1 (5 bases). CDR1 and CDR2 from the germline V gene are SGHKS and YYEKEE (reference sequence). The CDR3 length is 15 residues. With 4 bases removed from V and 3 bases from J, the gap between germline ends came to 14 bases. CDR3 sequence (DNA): TGTGCCAGCAGCCCCTCGGGGGGAGGTGGAAACACCATATATTTT. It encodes CASSPSGGGGNTIYF. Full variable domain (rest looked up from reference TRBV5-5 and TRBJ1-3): DAGVTQSPTHLIKTRGQQVTLRCSPISGHKSVSWYQQVLGQGPQFIFQYYEKEERGRGNFPDRFSARQFPNYSSELNVNALLLGDSALYLCASSPSGGGGNTIYFGEGSWLTVV.

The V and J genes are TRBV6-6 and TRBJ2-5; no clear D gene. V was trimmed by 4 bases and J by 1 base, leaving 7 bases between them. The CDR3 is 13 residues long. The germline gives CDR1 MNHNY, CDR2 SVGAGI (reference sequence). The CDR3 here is CASSSNGQETQYF. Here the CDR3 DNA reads TGTGCCAGCAGTTCTAATGGCCAAGAGACCCAGTACTTC.

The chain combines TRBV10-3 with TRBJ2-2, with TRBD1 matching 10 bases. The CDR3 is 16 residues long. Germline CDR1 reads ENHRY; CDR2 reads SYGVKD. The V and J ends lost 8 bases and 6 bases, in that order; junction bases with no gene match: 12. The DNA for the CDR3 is TGTGCCATCGGCCGGTGGGACAGGGGACCCTCCGGGGAGCTGTTTTTT. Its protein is CAIGRWDRGPSGELFF.

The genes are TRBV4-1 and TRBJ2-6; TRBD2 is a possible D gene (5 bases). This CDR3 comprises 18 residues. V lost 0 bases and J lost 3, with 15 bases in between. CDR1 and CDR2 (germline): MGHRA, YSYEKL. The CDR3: CASSQESWVGVGANVLTF. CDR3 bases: TGCGCCAGCAGCCAAGAGAGTTGGGTCGGGGTTGGGGCCAACGTCCTGACTTTC.

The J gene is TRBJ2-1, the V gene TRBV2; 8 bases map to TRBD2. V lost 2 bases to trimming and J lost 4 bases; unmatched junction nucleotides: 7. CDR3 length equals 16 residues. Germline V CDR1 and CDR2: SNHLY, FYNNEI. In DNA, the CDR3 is TGTGCCAGCAGTGAACGGGGGGGCGTGTTTTACAATGAGCAGTTCTTC. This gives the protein CASSERGGVFYNEQFF. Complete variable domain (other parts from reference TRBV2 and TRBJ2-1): EPEVTQTPSHQVTQMGQEVILRCVPISNHLYFYWYRQILGQKVEFLVSFYNNEISEKSEIFDDQFSVERPDGSNFTLKIRSTKLEDSAMYFCASSERGGVFYNEQFFGPGTRLTVL.

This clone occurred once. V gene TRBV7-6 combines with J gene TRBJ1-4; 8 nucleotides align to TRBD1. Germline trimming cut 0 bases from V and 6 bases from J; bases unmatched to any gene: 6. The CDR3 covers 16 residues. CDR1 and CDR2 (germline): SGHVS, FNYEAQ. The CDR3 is CASSLAARGLDEKLFF. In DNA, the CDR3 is TGTGCCAGCAGCTTAGCGGCCAGGGGGCTGGATGAAAAACTGTTTTTT.

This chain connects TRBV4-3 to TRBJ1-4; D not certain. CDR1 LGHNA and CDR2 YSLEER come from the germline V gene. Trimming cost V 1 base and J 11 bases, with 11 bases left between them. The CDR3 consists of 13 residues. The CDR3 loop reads CASSQGGHQKLFF. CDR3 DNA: TGCGCCAGCAGCCAAGGAGGCCACCAGAAACTGTTTTTT.

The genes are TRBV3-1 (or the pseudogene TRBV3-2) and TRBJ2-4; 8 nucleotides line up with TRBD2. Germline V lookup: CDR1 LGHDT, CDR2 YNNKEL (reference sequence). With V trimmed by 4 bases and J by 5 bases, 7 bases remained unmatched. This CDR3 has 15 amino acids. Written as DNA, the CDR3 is TGTGCCAGCAGCCCTGTCGGGGGGGCAGAAAACATTCAGTACTTC. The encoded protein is CASSPVGGAENIQYF.

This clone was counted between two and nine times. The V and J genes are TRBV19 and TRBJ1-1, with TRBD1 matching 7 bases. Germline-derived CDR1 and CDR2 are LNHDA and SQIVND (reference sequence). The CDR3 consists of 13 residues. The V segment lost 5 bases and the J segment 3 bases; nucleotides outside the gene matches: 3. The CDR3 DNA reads TGTGCCAGTAGTCCGGGACAGTACACTGAAGCTTTCTTT. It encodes CASSPGQYTEAFF.

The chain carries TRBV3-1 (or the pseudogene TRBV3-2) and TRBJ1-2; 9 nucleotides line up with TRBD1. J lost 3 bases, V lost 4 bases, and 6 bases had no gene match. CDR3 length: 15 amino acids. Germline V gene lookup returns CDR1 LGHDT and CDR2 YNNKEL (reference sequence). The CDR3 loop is CASSPDRGGYYGYTF. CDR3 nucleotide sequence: TGTGCCAGCAGCCCGGACAGGGGCGGTTACTATGGCTACACCTTC.

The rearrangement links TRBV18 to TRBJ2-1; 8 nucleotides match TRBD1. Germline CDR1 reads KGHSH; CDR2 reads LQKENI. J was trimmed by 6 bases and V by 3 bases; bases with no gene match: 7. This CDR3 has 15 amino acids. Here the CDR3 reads CASSPRQGTGNEQFF. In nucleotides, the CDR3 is TGTGCCAGCTCACCCAGACAGGGGACGGGCAATGAGCAGTTCTTC.

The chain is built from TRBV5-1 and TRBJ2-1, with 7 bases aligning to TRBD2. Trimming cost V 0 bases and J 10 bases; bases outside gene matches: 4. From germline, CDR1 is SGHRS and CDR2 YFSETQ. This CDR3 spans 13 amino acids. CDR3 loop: CASSLAISGEQFF. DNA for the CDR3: TGCGCCAGCAGCTTGGCCATTAGCGGGGAGCAGTTCTTC.